These 18 T cell receptor beta chains originate from one sample sequenced in a study of regulatory dendritic cells for organ transplantation. Their cognate antigens are unknown. Assay: immunoSEQ multiplex PCR; the TCRdb copy retains only in-frame clones and omits some. The sample lists 3,800 or so clones, less than 80% occurring once. Sorted subsets were CFSE-labeled and cultured less than 6 days with allogeneic dendritic cells. The sample comprised memory CD8+ T cells from blood cultured with dendritic cells. As for subset: CD45RO+ memory T cells. These receptors were taken from a human donor in good health.

The V call is TRBV9, the J call TRBJ2-7, with D uncertain. Trimming removed 0 bases from V and 2 bases from J, with 6 bases in between. This CDR3 region has 13 residues. Per the germline V gene, CDR1 is SGDLS and CDR2 is YYNGEE. The CDR3 DNA sequence: TGTGCCAGCAGCGTAGGAGTGGCCTACGAGCAGTACTTC. Amino acids: CASSVGVAYEQYF. Together with reference TRBV9 and TRBJ2-7, the CDR3 gives the full variable domain: DSGVTQTPKHLITATGQRVTLRCSPRSGDLSVYWYQQSLDQGLQFLIQYYNGEERAKGNILERFSAQQFPDLHSELNLSSLELGDSALYFCASSVGVAYEQYFGPGTRLTVT.

This chain joins TRBV7-9 and TRBJ2-7, with 9 positions matching TRBD1. Trimming took 5 bases from V and 2 from J; bases not matched to a gene: 13. Germline CDR1 reads SEHNR; CDR2 reads FQNEAQ (reference sequence). This CDR3 is built from 17 residues. The CDR3 reads CASSPRAGTGSTYEQYF. In DNA form, the CDR3 reads TGTGCCAGCAGCCCAAGGGCCGGGACAGGGAGTACCTACGAGCAGTACTTC.

This chain links TRBV13 with TRBJ1-4; the match to TRBD1 covers 8 bases. Trimming at V came to 3 bases and at J to 5 bases, leaving 8 bases not matched to a gene. The CDR3 extends over 16 amino acids. The V gene's germline CDR1 is PRHDT and CDR2 FYEKMQ (reference sequence). CDR3 nucleotides: TGTGCCAGCAGCTTCCCCTGGGACAGGCTGAATGAAAAACTGTTTTTT. It encodes CASSFPWDRLNEKLFF.

The chain combines TRBV4-3 with TRBJ2-2, with 9 nucleotides matching TRBD2. Unmatched junction bases numbered 1, after V lost 0 bases and J lost 8 bases. The CDR3 consists of 14 residues. Germline CDR1 LGHNA, CDR2 YSLEER. The CDR3 nucleotides read TGCGCCAGCAGCCAAGAAACTAGCGGGGGGGAGCTGTTTTTT. Encoded protein: CASSQETSGGELFF.

The genes are TRBV4-2 and TRBJ1-3, with a possible D match to TRBD1 (6 bases). Trimming left V 2 bases short and J 2 bases short, with 13 bases between. The CDR3 sequence is 16 residues long. Germline V gives CDR1 LGHNA, CDR2 YNFKEQ. Here the CDR3 reads CASSQTLTGTGNTIYF. The CDR3 bases are TGTGCCAGCAGCCAAACACTAACAGGGACTGGAAACACCATATATTTT.

As regards this clone: The same CDR3 arises from other DNA sequences in this sample as well. The V call is TRBV9, the J call TRBJ2-3; a possible D gene is TRBD1 (5 bases). The CDR3 covers 14 residues. V gave up 2 bases and J gave up 6 bases, with 13 bases separating them. Germline V gene sequence: CDR1 SGDLS, CDR2 YYNGEE. The CDR3 is CASSVSGKTDTQYF. For the CDR3, the DNA is TGTGCCAGCAGCGTTTCAGGGAAGACGGATACGCAGTATTTT. Full variable domain (outside the CDR3, taken from reference TRBV9 and TRBJ2-3): DSGVTQTPKHLITATGQRVTLRCSPRSGDLSVYWYQQSLDQGLQFLIQYYNGEERAKGNILERFSAQQFPDLHSELNLSSLELGDSALYFCASSVSGKTDTQYFGPGTRLTVL.

The V and J genes are TRBV9 and TRBJ2-2, with 10 bases identical to TRBD2. CDR3 length: 16 residues. Per germline, CDR1 SGDLS and CDR2 YYNGEE. Unmatched junction bases numbered 8, after V lost 4 bases and J lost 5 bases. The CDR3 loop reads CASSPWVAGGTGELFF. For the CDR3, the DNA is TGTGCCAGCAGCCCTTGGGTAGCGGGAGGTACCGGGGAGCTGTTTTTT.

Only one count was recorded for this clone. V and J are TRBV19 and TRBJ1-5; D is unclear. Germline V gene lookup returns CDR1 LNHDA and CDR2 SQIVND (reference sequence). CDR3 length equals 15 residues. Trimming took off 2 bases at V and 0 bases at J, with 8 bases between the two ends. The CDR3 DNA reads as TGTGCCAGTAGTATATTCGGCCATAGCAATCAGCCCCAGCATTTT. Protein sequence: CASSIFGHSNQPQHF.

This CDR3 is CASSQVGTGLYEQYF. CDR3 sequence (DNA): TGTGCCAGCAGCCAAGTGGGGACAGGGCTCTACGAGCAGTACTTC. This chain joins TRBV4-2 and TRBJ2-7, with 9 bases fitting TRBD1. There are 15 residues in the CDR3. Germline assignment: CDR1 LGHNA and CDR2 YNFKEQ. V shed 1 base, J shed 3 bases, and the junction held 4 bases outside the gene matches.

The chain combines TRBV18 with TRBJ2-5, with 7 bases that match TRBD2. V dropped 4 bases and J dropped 5; count of bases not matched to a gene: 4. The CDR3 is made up of 13 amino acids. Germline CDR1 and CDR2: KGHSH and LQKENI. CDR3 in DNA: TGTGCCAGCTCACTACGGGGAGGGGAGACCCAGTACTTC. It encodes CASSLRGGETQYF.

The rearrangement uses TRBV10-3 and TRBJ2-1; a possible D gene is TRBD2 (5 bases). Germline values: CDR1 ENHRY, CDR2 SYGVKD. Trimming removed 10 bases from V and 7 bases from J, with 17 bases in between. There are 13 residues in the CDR3. The DNA for the CDR3 is TGTGCCACCCTCTTTGAGGGCTGGAATGAGCAGTTCTTC. Protein: CATLFEGWNEQFF.

The V call is TRBV9, the J call TRBJ1-4; the match to TRBD1 covers 8 bases. Germline V gives CDR1 SGDLS, CDR2 YYNGEE. The trim removed 4 bases at V and 7 bases at J, leaving 9 bases unmatched. The CDR3 covers 15 residues. CDR3 amino acids: CASSTGQGGAEKLFF. DNA for the CDR3: TGTGCCAGCAGCACAGGACAGGGTGGGGCTGAAAAACTGTTTTTT.

Regarding this clone: The same CDR3 also results from other DNA sequences found in this sample. The CDR3 protein is CASSVGQGTYEQYF. The CDR3 region has the DNA TGTGCCAGCAGCGTAGGACAGGGTACCTACGAGCAGTACTTC. This chain joins TRBV9 and TRBJ2-7; the match to TRBD1 covers 7 bases. Germline V lookup: CDR1 SGDLS, CDR2 YYNGEE. With V trimmed by 0 bases and J by 2 bases, 2 bases remained unmatched. This CDR3 spans 14 amino acids.

The V gene is TRBV7-6, the J gene TRBJ1-1, with D uncertain. Trimming removed 1 base at V and 1 base at J, with 10 bases between. Per germline, CDR1 SGHVS and CDR2 FNYEAQ. The CDR3 is 15 amino acids. DNA for the CDR3: TGTGCCAGCAGCTTAGAACAGAATAGGAACACTGAAGCTTTCTTT. Encoded protein: CASSLEQNRNTEAFF.

The rearrangement uses TRBV6-5 and TRBJ2-7, with D possibly matching TRBD1 (5 bases). There are 10 residues in the CDR3. The germline gives CDR1 MNHEY, CDR2 SVGAGI. Trimming took 8 bases from V and 4 from J, leaving 6 bases between them. CDR3 coding DNA: TGTGCCAGCGGGGCTTACGAGCAGTACTTC. This gives the protein CASGAYEQYF.

The chain employs TRBV28 and TRBJ2-7, with 10 bases matching TRBD2. V lost 1 base and J lost 6; bases outside the gene matches: 6. The V gene's germline CDR1 is MDHEN and CDR2 SYDVKM. This CDR3 is built from 15 residues. CDR3 sequence (DNA): TGTGCCAGCAGTTTATTGTCTAGCGGGAGTGTCGAGCAGTACTTC. Translating it yields CASSLLSSGSVEQYF.

The chain links TRBV6-4 to TRBJ2-7; D possibly corresponds to TRBD1 (6 bases). V was trimmed by 2 bases and J by 4 bases, leaving 6 bases between them. From germline, CDR1 is MRHNA and CDR2 SNTAGT. The CDR3 loop spans 12 amino acids. CDR3 coding DNA: TGTGCCAGCAGTGACAGGGGGTACGAGCAGTACTTC. Its translation is CASSDRGYEQYF.

The rearrangement joins TRBV18 to TRBJ1-2; 7 nucleotides line up with TRBD1. The CDR3 totals 13 residues. V shed 11 bases, J shed 0 bases, and the junction held 6 bases outside the gene matches. Germline values: CDR1 KGHSH, CDR2 LQKENI. CDR3 in amino acids: CAATGEANYGYTF. The CDR3 DNA is TGTGCCGCAACAGGGGAGGCTAACTATGGCTACACCTTC.